Reported below is one T cell receptor (beta chain). Its antigen is as yet unknown. The sample belongs to a study of chemoradiotherapy in HPV16-positive cancers. On the study more broadly: Functional T-cell assays on two HPV16-positive patients' cells defined candidate HPV-specific clones and common TCR motifs. Study-level findings and limits: For HPV16-positive patients, expanding HPV-responsive T cells associated with longer recurrence-free survival.

Assay used: immunoSEQ multiplex PCR; TCRdb lists only in-frame clones, some missing. This sample has over 20,000 clones, with approximately 73% found just once. V was shortened by 1 base and J by 6 bases, with 9 bases between the two germline ends. Germline V gives CDR1 SGHAT, CDR2 FQNNGV. This CDR3 has 13 residues. The specimen was taken from a patient who underwent chemoradiotherapy. The clonotype was recovered from a human donor with HPV-associated anogenital cancer. The rearrangement uses TRBV11-2 and TRBJ1-2; maybe TRBD1 (5 bases). CDR3: CASSLGGRDGYTF. The CDR3 coding sequence is TGTGCCAGCAGCTTAGGGGGGAGGGATGGCTACACCTTC.